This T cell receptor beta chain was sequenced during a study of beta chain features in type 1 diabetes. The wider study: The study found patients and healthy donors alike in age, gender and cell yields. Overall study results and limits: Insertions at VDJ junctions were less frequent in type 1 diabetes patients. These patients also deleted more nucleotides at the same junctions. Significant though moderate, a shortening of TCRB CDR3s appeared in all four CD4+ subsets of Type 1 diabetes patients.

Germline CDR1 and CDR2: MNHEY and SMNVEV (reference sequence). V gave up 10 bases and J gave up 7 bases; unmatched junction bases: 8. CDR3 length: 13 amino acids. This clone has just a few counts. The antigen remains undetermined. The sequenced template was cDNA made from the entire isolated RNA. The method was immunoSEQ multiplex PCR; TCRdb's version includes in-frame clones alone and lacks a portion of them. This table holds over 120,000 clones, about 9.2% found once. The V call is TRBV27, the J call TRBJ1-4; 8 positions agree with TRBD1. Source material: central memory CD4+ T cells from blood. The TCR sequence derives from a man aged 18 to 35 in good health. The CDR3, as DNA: TGTGCCACCTCCGACAGGGGCGTTGAAAAACTGTTTTTT. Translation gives CATSDRGVEKLFF.